A single TCR beta chain is shown here with its context. This specimen comes from a study of cytomegalovirus exposure and HLA in healthy donors. Germline CDR1 and CDR2: SGHVS and FQNEAQ. The CDR3 runs to 15 residues. V lost 3 bases and J 3 bases, leaving 14 bases between the germline ends. The PCR contained 60 Vbeta and 13 Jbeta primers. Some clones are missing from TCRdb's copy, which holds only in-frame ones; the method was immunoSEQ multiplex PCR. The table shows 80,000 to 100,000 clones, with around 72% occurring only once. V is TRBV7-8 and J is TRBJ1-2, with a possible D match to TRBD1 (5 bases). This sequence originates from a man in his forties in good health and CMV-seronegative. The sample taken for sequencing was PBMCs. The DNA for the CDR3 is TGTGCCAGCAGCTTGGGACTGAGTGGTGACTATGGCTACACCTTC. This translates into CASSLGLSGDYGYTF.